This passage covers 20 T cell receptor beta chains from one sample sequenced in a study of shared T cell receptors in the human thymus. The table came from immunoSEQ multiplex PCR; TCRdb's copy has only in-frame clones and leaves some out. The sample includes more than 550,000 clones, approximately 85% of them seen just once. These data also featured in a second study, about human thymus T cells.

Sequenced input: thymocytes. The origin of the receptors is a girl under three years old with a congenital heart defect.

The chain links TRBV18 to TRBJ2-5; 7 bases map to TRBD2. Germline-derived CDR1 and CDR2 are KGHSH and LQKENI. J gave up 3 bases and V 2 bases, and 12 bases lay outside the gene matches. This CDR3 is 17 amino acids long. In nucleotides, the CDR3 is TGTGCCAGCTCACCAACCTCAAACCGGGACTACAAAGAGACCCAGTACTTC. Translating it yields CASSPTSNRDYKETQYF.

J is TRBJ2-2 and V is TRBV11-3; unclear D gene. Trimming stripped 0 bases from V and 5 bases from J, with 19 bases between. The germline gives CDR1 SGHNT, CDR2 YENEEA. This CDR3 region has 18 residues. The chain's CDR3 is CASSLEGEGAGGTGELFF. Here the CDR3 DNA reads TGTGCCAGCAGCTTAGAAGGCGAAGGCGCAGGTGGAACCGGGGAGCTGTTTTTT. Using reference TRBV11-3 and TRBJ2-2 for the parts outside the CDR3, the full variable domain is EAGVVQSPRYKIIEKKQPVAFWCNPISGHNTLYWYLQNLGQGPELLIRYENEEAVDDSQLPKDRFSAERLKGVDSTLKIQPAELGDSAVYLCASSLEGEGAGGTGELFFGEGSRLTVL.

The chain has TRBV15 and TRBJ1-1; D not certain. Germline assignment: CDR1 LNHNV and CDR2 YYDKDF (reference sequence). The CDR3 covers 14 residues. With 6 bases removed from V and 1 base from J, the gap between germline ends came to 12 bases. CDR3 sequence (DNA): TGTGCCACCAGGACGGGTGTGGGGAACACTGAAGCTTTCTTT. Translating it yields CATRTGVGNTEAFF.

The chain carries TRBV7-4 and TRBJ1-1; TRBD1 agrees at 7 bases. The J segment lost 4 bases and the V segment lost 3 bases, leaving 8 bases of the junction unmatched. The CDR3 totals 15 residues. In germline, CDR1 is SGHVT, CDR2 SQSDAQ. The CDR3 coding sequence is TGTGCCAGCAGCTTGGGACAGACCAACTTCACTGAAGCTTTCTTT. This translates into CASSLGQTNFTEAFF.

The chain combines TRBV27 with TRBJ1-2; no definite D call. The germline V and J ends were trimmed by 8 bases and 7 bases, with 29 bases remaining between them. The V gene's germline CDR1 is MNHEY and CDR2 SMNVEV (reference sequence). There are 17 residues in the CDR3. CDR3 nucleotide sequence: TGTGCCAGCTCCCCAAGGCGGTCAGCCGAACGGCATCGTGGCTACACCTTC. Translating it yields CASSPRRSAERHRGYTF.

The chain uses TRBV19 and TRBJ1-1; possible D gene TRBD1, 5 bases. This CDR3 is 14 amino acids long. The germline V and J ends were trimmed by 6 bases and 1 base, with 12 bases remaining between them. Germline V gene sequence: CDR1 LNHDA, CDR2 SQIVND (reference sequence). In nucleotides, the CDR3 is TGTGCCAGTAGCGACAGATTAACGAACACTGAAGCTTTCTTT. This codes for CASSDRLTNTEAFF.

DNA of the CDR3: TGCAGCGGACAGTGGAACACTGAAGCTTTCTTT. It codes for CSGQWNTEAFF. The J gene is TRBJ1-1, the V gene TRBV29-1; a weak D match, TRBD1 (5 bases). Between the trimmed V and J ends, which lost 7 bases and 1 base, there was a span of 7 bases. Germline-derived CDR1 and CDR2 are SQVTM and ANQGSEA. The CDR3 loop spans 11 amino acids.

As DNA, the CDR3 is TGTGCCTGGAGTGTTCGCGAGTACTCTGGAAACACCATATATTTT. This sequence encodes CAWSVREYSGNTIYF. The chain combines TRBV30 with TRBJ1-3; D is unclear. This CDR3 is built from 15 residues. Germline V gene data show CDR1 as GTSNPN and CDR2 as SVGIG (reference sequence). V lost 0 bases to trimming and J lost 0 bases, with 9 bases between them.

This chain connects TRBV9 to TRBJ2-7, with 11 bases lining up with TRBD2. CDR3 length equals 18 residues. J lost 4 bases, V lost 4 bases, and 16 bases had no gene match. Germline CDR1 SGDLS, CDR2 YYNGEE. For the CDR3, the DNA is TGTGCCAGCAGCAACGGTCGGGGTAGCGGGGGGGTAGGGTACGAGCAGTACTTC. Protein sequence: CASSNGRGSGGVGYEQYF.

The V call is TRBV4-1, the J call TRBJ2-3, with D hard to call. Deletions cut 0 bases from V and 0 bases from J, with 16 bases between. The CDR3 totals 18 residues. Germline CDR1 MGHRA, CDR2 YSYEKL. The DNA of the CDR3 is TGCGCCAGCAGCCAAGAAGATAGGAGTTCGACTAGCACAGATACGCAGTATTTT. It encodes CASSQEDRSSTSTDTQYF.

V gene TRBV4-2 combines with J gene TRBJ1-5; the D is unclear. V was clipped by 1 base and J by 5 bases, with 33 bases between them. The CDR3 extends over 22 amino acids. The V gene's germline CDR1 is LGHNA and CDR2 YNFKEQ. The CDR3 coding sequence is TGTGCCAGCAGCCAAGGGCCCGGCACCGTCAGAGCGAGCGTGAGCCATCATCAGCCCCAGCATTTT. This sequence encodes CASSQGPGTVRASVSHHQPQHF.

Only one count was recorded for this clone. The chain employs TRBV28 and TRBJ1-5, with D perhaps matching TRBD1 (5 bases). The V gene lost 4 bases and the J gene lost 7 bases, with 11 bases spanning the gap. The CDR3 covers 13 residues. Germline V lookup: CDR1 MDHEN, CDR2 SYDVKM. CDR3 sequence: CASSSGRGQPQHF. CDR3 in DNA: TGTGCCAGCAGTTCCGGGAGGGGACAGCCCCAGCATTTT.

This chain joins TRBV14 and TRBJ1-4, with no clear D. This CDR3 spans 14 amino acids. The germline gives CDR1 SGHDN, CDR2 FVKESK. Trimming took off 1 base at V and 5 bases at J, with 8 bases between the two ends. CDR3 in amino acids: CASSQVEGNEKLFF. The CDR3 DNA follows: TGTGCCAGCAGCCAAGTCGAGGGCAATGAAAAACTGTTTTTT.

This clone was seen a single time. The chain carries TRBV14 and TRBJ1-5; 8 bases map to TRBD1. Germline loops: CDR1 SGHDN, CDR2 FVKESK. The junction had 3 bases not matched to a gene; V was cut back by 4 bases and J by 1 base. The CDR3 totals 15 residues. CDR3: CASSPRTGSNQPQHF. CDR3 nucleotides: TGTGCCAGCAGCCCCCGGACAGGGAGCAATCAGCCCCAGCATTTT.

This clone was counted once. The J gene is TRBJ2-3, the V gene TRBV25-1; TRBD2 agrees at 7 bases. Germline V gene sequence: CDR1 MGHDK, CDR2 SYGVNS. This CDR3 spans 15 amino acids. J gave up 2 bases and V 6 bases, and 8 bases lay outside the gene matches. The CDR3 spells CASSLRRGFTDTQYF. Written as DNA, the CDR3 is TGTGCCAGCAGCCTACGGCGGGGGTTCACAGATACGCAGTATTTT.

A single count supports this clone. This chain links TRBV5-5 with TRBJ1-2; possibly TRBD1 for D (6 bases). CDR1 and CDR2 (germline): SGHKS, YYEKEE (reference sequence). The CDR3 totals 15 residues. V lost 2 bases to trimming and J lost 4 bases, with 15 bases between them. The CDR3 DNA is TGTGCCAGCAGCTTCTCAACCGACAGGTCCTATGGCTACACCTTC. As protein: CASSFSTDRSYGYTF.

The chain couples TRBV5-6 to TRBJ1-2; possible D gene TRBD1, 5 bases. V gave up 4 bases and J gave up 2 bases, with 12 bases separating them. Looked up from germline, CDR1 is SGHDT and CDR2 is YYEEEE. CDR3 length equals 14 residues. CDR3 nucleotide sequence: TGTGCCAGCAGCCAGGGTCTGGGGAACTATGGCTACACCTTC. Translated: CASSQGLGNYGYTF. Full variable domain (outside the CDR3, taken from reference TRBV5-6 and TRBJ1-2): DAGVTQSPTHLIKTRGQQVTLRCSPKSGHDTVSWYQQALGQGPQFIFQYYEEEERQRGNFPDRFSGHQFPNYSSELNVNALLLGDSALYLCASSQGLGNYGYTFGSGTRLTVV.

This chain joins TRBV9 and TRBJ1-2, with TRBD1 as a possible D gene (6 bases). Germline-derived CDR1 and CDR2 are SGDLS and YYNGEE. The CDR3 runs to 15 residues. V gave up 3 bases and J gave up 2 bases, with 14 bases separating them. In DNA, the CDR3 is TGTGCCAGCAGCGAAGGGACACTATCAAACTATGGCTACACCTTC. It specifies CASSEGTLSNYGYTF.

In its sample, this clone was seen a few times. The CDR3 coding sequence is TGTGCCAGCAGCATGGGGGGCTGGGACAGGGGAACAGATACGCAGTATTTT. Its protein product is CASSMGGWDRGTDTQYF. The rearrangement links TRBV21-1 to TRBJ2-3; the D segment call TRBD1 is taken from the table without a DNA check. TRBV21-1 is labeled a pseudogene. CDR3 length equals 17 residues.

V is TRBV27 and J is TRBJ1-4; 7 bases map to TRBD1. Per germline, CDR1 MNHEY and CDR2 SMNVEV (reference sequence). The junction had 9 bases not matched to a gene; V was cut back by 6 bases and J by 8 bases. The CDR3 contains 14 residues. The CDR3 is CASRPGGLEEKLFF. For the CDR3, the DNA is TGTGCCAGCAGACCAGGGGGTCTGGAGGAAAAACTGTTTTTT. Using reference TRBV27 and TRBJ1-4 for the parts outside the CDR3, the full variable domain is EAQVTQNPRYLITVTGKKLTVTCSQNMNHEYMSWYRQDPGLGLRQIYYSMNVEVTDKGDVPEGYKVSRKEKRNFPLILESPSPNQTSLYFCASRPGGLEEKLFFGSGTQLSVL.